This T cell receptor (beta chain) is drawn from a study of shared clonotypes between healthy human individuals (dated by TCRdb to 2018 to 2020). Background on the whole study: Two women and three men aged 18 to 49 years were included in the cohort. The study deeply sequenced blood TCR repertoires of about 5 healthy adults to estimate repertoire size and the extent of clonotype sharing between individuals. For each donor, three plates each were used for CD4 naive and CD4 memory, two plates were used for CD8 naive, and one plate was used for CD8 memory. Different laboratories and diverse techniques were used to prepare libraries and sequence TCR repertoires, to increase sequencing depth and limit assay-specific biases. Per donor, leukapheresis produced somewhere between about 0.8 and 9 billion PBMCs.

TCR CDR3 regions were amplified from genomic DNA by multiplex PCR using the deep immunoSEQ assay. Extracted genomic DNA from each cell subset was spread evenly across all wells of several immunoSEQ 96-well plates, with each plate serving as a replicate. Each replicate PCR for sorted subsets received about 200 ng genomic DNA, equal to about 30,000 T cell genomes. The purified libraries were quantified using a Qubit 3.0 fluorometer, sized with a Bioanalyzer 2100, and then quantified again using the KAPA Library Quantification kit. Every immunoSEQ 96-well plate was sequenced on a separate single-read 150-cycle Illumina NextSeq 550 flow cell. On the study's bioinformatics: Because the immunoSEQ output held only junctional sequences and lacked quality scores, the filtering could not match the filtering applied to full-length reads. To assign V/J genes and CDR3, sequences were annotated against IMGT germline references using PyIR, a Python wrapper for IgBLAST v1.9. Reads were filtered out if the reads had weak V/J assignments (E-value above 1e-6), no CDR3, stop codons, out-of-frame junctions, or ambiguous translated residues. V3J clonotypes were defined as sequences sharing an identical inferred V gene, J gene, and CDR3 amino acid sequence. The percentage overlap between two repertoires was calculated by dividing the number of shared unique clonotypes by the size of the smaller repertoire. Richness of each repertoire was evaluated using RTK rarefaction, the Chao1 estimator, and Recon v2.1 estimates of unobserved clonotypes. OLGA was used to compute generation probabilities for all TCRbeta clonotypes that the gDNA method yielded from a handful of donors. In TCRdb, the immuneACCESS table is reduced to in-frame sequences with V and J assigned. These tables do not hold every clone; where another copy was compared, an unresolved V gene accounts for under half, and the others remain unexplained. V and J calls and clone size are copied from that table; D and trimming were computed from the DNA. The sample has under 1,100,000 clones on record, around 82% of them singletons. The ten largest make up roughly 0.65% of the sample.

Donors were healthy HIV-negative adults with no recently reported acute infections or vaccinations. Every donor was a Caucasian adult residing in Nashville, Tennessee, USA. CD4+ T cells were enriched through magnetic negative selection, after which naive cells were positively selected on CD45RA and the remaining negative fraction served as the memory subset. Blood was obtained by leukapheresis, after which PBMCs were separated by Ficoll-Histopaque density gradient centrifugation and cryopreserved in liquid nitrogen vapor phase. Analytical flow cytometry was used to check the purity and quantity of every magnetically sorted T cell population. From each sorted fraction, genomic DNA was isolated and quantified by UV absorbance on a Nanodrop 2000c. Trimming costs V 6 bases and J 4 bases, and their ends lie 12 bases apart. Reading from cysteine to phenylalanine, the CDR3 counts 13 amino acids. CDR3 DNA only is kept here, 39 bases in frame from base 1. CDR1 is given as SNHLY and CDR2 as FYNNEI, both from the germline V gene.

What the work shows at the level of the full study, not this receptor alone: Because the study included a small number of donors, the genetic and exposure-history diversity represented was limited. Pairwise subsampling indicated that sequencing depth was expected to affect the degree of clonotype sharing among donors. Rarefaction of sorted-subset datasets indicated incomplete sequencing despite the large sequencing depth. Naive subsets generally had larger estimated clonotype richness than memory subsets did. Sampling was restricted to blood, and TCR repertoires in tissues likely differ from the TCR repertoires found in blood. Compared with non-shared clonotypes, clonotypes shared by all four sorted-subset donors had higher generation probabilities. Across several donors, approximately 5% of naive CD4, 3% to 3.5% of naive CD8, under 2.5% of memory CD4, and about 0.44% of memory CD8 clonotypes were shared.

A word on this clone: Its antigen is currently not known. It has no much larger one-base neighbor in the sample; base qualities were not kept.

The sequence is built from TRBV2 and TRBJ1-1; the D segment cannot be called with confidence. The clonotype comes from a man between 18 and 35 years old in good health. Some clones in this sample may be carry-over from other donors' samples. Sequencing used memory CD4+ T cells from PBMCs. Taken with the paper, the label for cell subset or site translates to: CD45RA-negative fraction. Here is the DNA: TGTGCCAGCAGCACAGAGCCGGGCACTGAAGCTTTCTTT. This codes for CASSTEPGTEAFF.